The present T cell receptor (beta chain) was sequenced within a study of shared clonotypes between healthy human individuals. V lost 0 bases, J lost 0 bases, and 8 bases lay in between. The CDR3 is 14 amino acids. Germline CDR1 and CDR2: GTSNPN and SVGIG (reference sequence). TCRdb's copy holds only in-frame clones and misses some; the assay was immunoSEQ multiplex PCR. This table holds roughly 700,000 clones, roughly 88% found once. Only a few counts were recorded for this clone. The sample taken for sequencing was memory CD8+ T cells from PBMCs. Subset denoted: CD45RO+ cells pooled with CCR7-negative TemRA cells. The sequence was collected from a young man in good health. Some clones in this sample may be carry-over from other donors' samples. The V gene is TRBV30, the J gene TRBJ1-1; D is uncertain. This chain's CDR3 is CAWSVLQLNTEAFF. The DNA of the CDR3 is TGTGCCTGGAGTGTACTACAGCTGAACACTGAAGCTTTCTTT.